This TCR beta chain was sequenced during a study of T cells in tuberculosis. The time point: new active TB diagnosis, blood taken before or within 7 days of starting treatment. Each donor contributed 95,000 or so T cells on average, unsorted. Germline lookup yields CDR1 SGHVS and CDR2 FQNEAQ. This CDR3 spans 18 amino acids. Trimming at V came to 5 bases and at J to 7 bases, leaving 13 bases not matched to a gene. Clones were sequenced by immunoSEQ multiplex PCR, and TCRdb holds only the in-frame ones, with some missing. The sample consists of some 30,000 clones, 86% of them appearing once. The chain is built from TRBV7-8 and TRBJ2-1; TRBD2 matches 14 bases. Material: PBMCs, obtained at tuberculosis diagnosis. The clonotype was recovered from an adult with tuberculosis. This chain's CDR3 is CASSPTRGLAGAKNEQFF. The CDR3 DNA is TGTGCCAGCAGCCCGACAAGGGGACTAGCGGGAGCAAAAAATGAGCAGTTCTTC.